This T cell receptor (beta chain) was captured by sequencing in a study of cytomegalovirus exposure and HLA in healthy donors. 60 Vbeta and 13 Jbeta primers were used in PCR. Data came from immunoSEQ multiplex PCR; TCRdb stores just in-frame clones and leaves some out. The profile covers about 130,000 clones, with roughly 66% appearing a single time and 4.8% taken by the ten largest. This receptor was identified in a man between 60 and 70 years old in good health and CMV-seropositive. Sample: PBMCs.

The CDR3 region is CASSPSSGYEQYF. The CDR3 nucleotides read TGCGCCAGCAGCCCGTCTTCGGGCTACGAGCAGTACTTC. The chain combines TRBV5-1 with TRBJ2-7, with no clear D. CDR3 length: 13 residues. Trimming pared 4 bases from V and 3 bases from J, leaving 11 bases between. Per germline, CDR1 SGHRS and CDR2 YFSETQ.